This record concerns one T cell receptor (beta chain) sequence. The CDR3 covers 16 residues. V was pared by 5 bases and J by 1 base, with 10 bases of the junction left unmatched. Germline V gene sequence: CDR1 MNHEY, CDR2 SMNVEV (reference sequence). This record belongs to a study of shared T cell receptors in the human thymus. The data were produced by immunoSEQ multiplex PCR, yet TCRdb's version contains in-frame clones alone and is incomplete. This table has about 710,000 clones, approximately 87% appearing once. The same specimen was also included in a second study, on human thymus T cells. That paper states: Thymus tissue was removed during corrective cardiac surgery.

The V and J genes are TRBV27 and TRBJ1-1; TRBD1 agrees at 7 bases. This sequence was found in a boy under two years old with a congenital heart defect. Sequencing was done on a sample of thymocytes. The CDR3 reads CASSNYRGQRNTEAFF. Here the CDR3 DNA reads TGTGCCAGCAGTAACTACAGGGGACAAAGGAACACTGAAGCTTTCTTT.